This T cell receptor (beta chain) stems from a study of T cells in Graves' hyperthyroidism and ophthalmopathy. This clonotype was counted at least ten times. TCR beta CDR3 region amplification was performed from RNA transcripts. First-round RT-PCR of the TCR CDR3 relied on the HTBI primer set. Via MiXCR, TCRdb re-called the multiplex PCR reads, giving one row per CDR3 protein. The repertoire holds 300,000 to 400,000 distinct CDR3 sequences, approximately 15% seen once, with about 22% in the top ten. Stability of Graves' hyperthyroidism was defined as absent ophthalmopathy progression within 18 months. The junction had 7 bases not matched to a gene; V was cut back by 8 bases and J by 4 bases. The CDR3 contains 14 residues. Germline V gene data show CDR1 as MNHEY and CDR2 as SMNVEV (reference sequence).

The TCR originated in a woman aged 30 to 39 with Graves' hyperthyroidism. The sample was blood. The gene calls are TRBV27 and TRBJ2-5; 10 nucleotides agree with TRBD1. CDR3 nucleotide sequence: TGTGCCAGCGGGGACAGGGGCCCGCGAGAGACCCAGTACTTC. Translation gives CASGDRGPRETQYF.